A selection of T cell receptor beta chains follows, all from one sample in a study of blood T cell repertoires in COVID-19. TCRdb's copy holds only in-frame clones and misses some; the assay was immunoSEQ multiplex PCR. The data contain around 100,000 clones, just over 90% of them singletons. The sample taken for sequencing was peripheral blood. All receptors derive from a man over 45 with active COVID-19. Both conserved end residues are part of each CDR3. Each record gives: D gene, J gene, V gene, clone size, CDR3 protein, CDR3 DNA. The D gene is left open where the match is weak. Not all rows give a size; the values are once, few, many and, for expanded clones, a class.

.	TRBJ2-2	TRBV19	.	CASSIPQITGELFF	TGTGCCAGTAGTATACCCCAGATCACCGGGGAGCTGTTTTTT
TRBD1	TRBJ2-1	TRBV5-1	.	CASSPGTGEGEQFF	TGCGCCAGCAGCCCCGGGACAGGGGAGGGTGAGCAGTTCTTC
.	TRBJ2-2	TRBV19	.	CASSQRTEGLFF	TGTGCCAGTAGTCAACGGACAGAGGGGCTGTTTTTT
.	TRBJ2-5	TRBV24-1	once	CATSDSITGKTQYF	TGTGCCACCAGTGATTCTATAACAGGAAAGACCCAGTACTTC
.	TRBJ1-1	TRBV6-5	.	CASIQVPNTEAFF	TGTGCCAGCATCCAGGTTCCAAACACTGAAGCTTTCTTT
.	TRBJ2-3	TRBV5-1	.	CASSPGTDPDTQYF	TGCGCCAGCAGCCCAGGCACTGACCCAGATACGCAGTATTTT
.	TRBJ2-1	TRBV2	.	CASSEYAGLYDNEQFF	TGTGCCAGCAGTGAGTACGCGGGACTTTACGACAATGAGCAGTTCTTC
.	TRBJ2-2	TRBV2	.	CASSEAPGQVADGELFF	TGTGCCAGCAGTGAAGCGCCCGGACAAGTGGCGGACGGGGAGCTGTTTTTT
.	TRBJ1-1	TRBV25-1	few	CASSDTNRRGTEAFF	TGTGCCAGCAGTGATACCAATCGGAGGGGCACTGAAGCTTTCTTT
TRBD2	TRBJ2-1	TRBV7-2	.	CASSLAGGFYNEQFF	TGTGCCAGCAGCTTAGCGGGAGGGTTTTACAATGAGCAGTTCTTC
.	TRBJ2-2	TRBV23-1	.	CASSQENTNTGELFF	TGCGCCAGCAGTCAAGAAAACACGAACACCGGGGAGCTGTTTTTT
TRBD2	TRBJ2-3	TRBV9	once	CASSVAIAGGPEDTQYF	TGTGCCAGCAGCGTCGCTATAGCGGGGGGACCCGAAGATACGCAGTATTTT
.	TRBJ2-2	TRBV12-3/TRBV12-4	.	CASSSSSGGELFF	TGTGCCAGCAGTTCTTCCTCGGGCGGGGAGCTGTTTTTT
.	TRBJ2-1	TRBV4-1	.	CASSQGMYGGGEFF	TGCGCCAGCAGCCAAGGGATGTATGGAGGCGGGGAGTTCTTC
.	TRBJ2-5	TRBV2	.	CASSADRLRGETQYF	TGTGCCAGCAGTGCTGACAGGTTGCGAGGAGAGACCCAGTACTTC
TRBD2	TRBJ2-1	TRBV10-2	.	CASTEGLVRNNEQFF	TGCGCCAGCACCGAGGGACTAGTACGGAACAATGAGCAGTTCTTC
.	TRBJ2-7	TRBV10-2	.	CASSGPGNNYEQYF	TGCGCCAGCAGTGGGCCAGGTAACAATTACGAGCAGTACTTC
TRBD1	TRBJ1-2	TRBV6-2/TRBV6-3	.	CASSYRTGVYGYTF	TGTGCCAGCAGTTATCGGACAGGGGTCTATGGCTACACCTTC
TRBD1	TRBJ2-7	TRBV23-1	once	CASSHPGTGGYEQYF	TGCGCCAGCAGTCACCCCGGGACAGGGGGCTACGAGCAGTACTTC
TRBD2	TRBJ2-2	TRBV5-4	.	CASSPNPLAGAGTGELFF	TGTGCCAGCAGCCCCAATCCCCTAGCGGGAGCCGGCACCGGGGAGCTGTTTTTT
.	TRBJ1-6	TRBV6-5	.	CATQGGSTYNSPLHF	TGTGCCACTCAAGGCGGGAGTACCTATAATTCACCCCTCCACTTT
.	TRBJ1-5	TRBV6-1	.	CASSEGFGRGGNQPQHF	TGTGCCAGCAGTGAAGGGTTTGGGAGGGGTGGCAATCAGCCCCAGCATTTT
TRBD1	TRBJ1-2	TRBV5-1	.	CASSAGTGANYGYTF	TGCGCCAGCAGCGCCGGGACAGGGGCCAACTATGGCTACACCTTC
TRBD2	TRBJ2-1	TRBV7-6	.	CASSKEAGGPGEQFF	TGTGCCAGCAGCAAGGAAGCGGGAGGGCCGGGTGAGCAGTTCTTC
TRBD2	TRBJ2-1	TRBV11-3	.	CASSLVGLAGVSYNEQFF	TGTGCCAGCAGCTTAGTCGGACTAGCGGGAGTCTCCTACAATGAGCAGTTCTTC
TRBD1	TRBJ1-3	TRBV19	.	CASSRDRVRRGNTIYF	TGTGCCAGTAGTCGGGACAGGGTTCGTCGTGGAAACACCATATATTTT
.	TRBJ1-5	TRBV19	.	CASSIGTVNQPQHF	TGTGCCAGTAGTATAGGGACAGTAAATCAGCCCCAGCATTTT
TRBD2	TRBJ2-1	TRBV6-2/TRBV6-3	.	CASSPSGGAYNEQFF	TGTGCCAGCAGTCCCAGCGGGGGGGCGTACAATGAGCAGTTCTTC
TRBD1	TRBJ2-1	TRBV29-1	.	CMGQSYNEQFF	TGCATGGGACAGTCCTACAATGAGCAGTTCTTC
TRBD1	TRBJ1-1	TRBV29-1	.	CSSRQGGNTEAFF	TGCAGCTCCAGACAGGGAGGGAACACTGAAGCTTTCTTT
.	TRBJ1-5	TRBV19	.	CASMAGSGNQPQHF	TGTGCCAGTATGGCGGGGTCCGGCAATCAGCCCCAGCATTTT
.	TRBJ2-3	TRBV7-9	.	CASSLGGSRADTQYF	TGTGCCAGCAGCTTAGGCGGTAGCAGGGCAGATACGCAGTATTTT